This record looks at one TCR beta chain sequence and its context. The data were obtained in a study of T cell changes during pregnancy in multiple sclerosis. Produced via immunoSEQ multiplex PCR; TCRdb's table is partial and in-frame only. The sample records 50,000 to 70,000 clones, 90% to 95% being singletons. CDR1 and CDR2 (germline): SGHNT, YYREEE (reference sequence). The CDR3 loop spans 13 amino acids. Between the trimmed V and J ends, which lost 3 bases and 5 bases, there was a span of 9 bases. The sequences come from peripheral blood, collected after pregnancy. The V call is TRBV5-4, the J call TRBJ2-1; D gene ambiguous. This clonotype was obtained from a female donor in good health, enrolled as a control in a pregnancy study. This CDR3 is CASSSLTNNEQFF. CDR3 coding DNA: TGTGCCAGCAGCTCATTGACAAACAATGAGCAGTTCTTC.